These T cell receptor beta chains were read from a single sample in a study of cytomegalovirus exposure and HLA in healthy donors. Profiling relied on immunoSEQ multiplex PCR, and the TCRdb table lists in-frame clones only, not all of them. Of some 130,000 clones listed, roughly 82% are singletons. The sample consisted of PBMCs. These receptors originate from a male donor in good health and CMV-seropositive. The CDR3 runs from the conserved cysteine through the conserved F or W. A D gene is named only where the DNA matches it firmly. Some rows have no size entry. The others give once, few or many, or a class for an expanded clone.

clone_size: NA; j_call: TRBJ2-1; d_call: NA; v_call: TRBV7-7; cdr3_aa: CASSLGTTLYNEQFF; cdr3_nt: TGTGCCAGCAGCTTAGGGACAACCCTGTACAATGAGCAGTTCTTC
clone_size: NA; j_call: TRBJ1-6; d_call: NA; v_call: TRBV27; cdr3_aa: CASSLNPRGLGSPLHF; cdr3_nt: TGTGCCAGCAGCCTAAACCCACGAGGATTAGGTTCACCCCTCCACTTT
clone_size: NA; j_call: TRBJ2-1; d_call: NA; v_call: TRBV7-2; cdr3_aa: CASSLEAAPYNEQFF; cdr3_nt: TGTGCCAGCAGCTTAGAAGCGGCCCCCTACAATGAGCAGTTCTTC
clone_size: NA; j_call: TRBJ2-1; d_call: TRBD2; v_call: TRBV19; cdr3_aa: CASSSRGGGWDEQFF; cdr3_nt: TGTGCCAGTAGTAGCCGGGGCGGGGGTTGGGATGAGCAGTTCTTC
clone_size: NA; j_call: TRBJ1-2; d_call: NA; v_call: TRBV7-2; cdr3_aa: CASRGRFGYTF; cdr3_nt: TGTGCCAGCAGGGGGCGGTTCGGCTACACCTTC
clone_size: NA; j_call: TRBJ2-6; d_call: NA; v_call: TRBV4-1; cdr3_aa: CASSQVGGGSSGANVLTF; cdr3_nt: TGCGCCAGCAGCCAGGTTGGGGGCGGCTCCTCTGGGGCCAACGTCCTGACTTTC
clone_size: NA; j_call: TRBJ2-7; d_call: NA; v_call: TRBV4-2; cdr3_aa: CASSQDPAGRKQYF; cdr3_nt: TGTGCCAGCAGCCAAGATCCAGCAGGGAGGAAGCAGTACTTC
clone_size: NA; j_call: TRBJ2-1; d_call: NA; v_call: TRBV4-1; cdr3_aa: CASSQEGGSYNEQFF; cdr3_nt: TGCGCCAGCAGCCAAGAAGGAGGATCCTACAATGAGCAGTTCTTC
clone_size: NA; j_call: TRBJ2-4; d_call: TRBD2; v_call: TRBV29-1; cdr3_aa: CSVPLAGGPSNIQYF; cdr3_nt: TGCAGCGTTCCTCTAGCGGGAGGGCCGTCGAACATTCAGTACTTC
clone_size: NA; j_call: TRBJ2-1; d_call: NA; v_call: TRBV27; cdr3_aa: CASRSGVNEQFF; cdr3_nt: TGTGCCAGCAGGTCAGGGGTCAATGAGCAGTTCTTC
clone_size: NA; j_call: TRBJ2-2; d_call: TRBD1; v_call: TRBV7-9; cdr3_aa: CASSRDRDTGELFF; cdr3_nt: TGTGCCAGCAGCCGGGACAGAGACACCGGGGAGCTGTTTTTT
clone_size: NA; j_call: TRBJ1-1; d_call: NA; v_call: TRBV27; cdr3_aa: CASSFHRVRGTEAFF; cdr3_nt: TGTGCCAGCAGTTTCCACAGGGTGAGGGGCACTGAAGCTTTCTTT
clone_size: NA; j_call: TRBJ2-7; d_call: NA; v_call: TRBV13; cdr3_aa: CASSSLELESYEQYF; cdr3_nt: TGTGCCAGCAGCAGCTTGGAGCTGGAGTCCTACGAGCAGTACTTC
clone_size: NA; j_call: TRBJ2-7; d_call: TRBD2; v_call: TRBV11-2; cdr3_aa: CASSVGASGSKAYEQYF; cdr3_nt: TGTGCCAGCAGCGTCGGAGCTAGCGGGAGTAAGGCGTACGAGCAGTACTTC
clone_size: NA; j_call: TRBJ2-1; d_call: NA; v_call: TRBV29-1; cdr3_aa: CSVDVVSSPFYNEQFF; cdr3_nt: TGCAGCGTTGATGTGGTGAGCTCACCTTTTTACAATGAGCAGTTCTTC
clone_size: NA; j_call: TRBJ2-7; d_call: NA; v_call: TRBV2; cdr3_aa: CASSDGQTYEQYF; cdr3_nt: TGTGCCAGCAGTGATGGACAGACCTACGAGCAGTACTTC
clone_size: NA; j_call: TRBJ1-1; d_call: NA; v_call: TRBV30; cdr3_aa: CAWSVLDSGEAFF; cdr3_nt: TGTGCCTGGAGTGTACTGGACAGCGGAGAAGCTTTCTTT
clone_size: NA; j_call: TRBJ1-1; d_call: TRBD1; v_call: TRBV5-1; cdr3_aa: CASRDGQGQAFF; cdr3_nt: TGCGCCAGCAGAGACGGACAGGGACAAGCTTTCTTT
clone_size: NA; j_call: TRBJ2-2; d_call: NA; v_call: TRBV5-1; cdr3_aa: CASSLVETGELFF; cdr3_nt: TGCGCCAGCAGCTTGGTGGAGACCGGGGAGCTGTTTTTT
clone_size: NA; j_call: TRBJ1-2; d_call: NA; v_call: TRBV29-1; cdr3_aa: CSVGLGGQSFYGYTF; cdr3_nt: TGCAGCGTTGGGTTGGGAGGGCAAAGTTTTTATGGCTACACCTTC
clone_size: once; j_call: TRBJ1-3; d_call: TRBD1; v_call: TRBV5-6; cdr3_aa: CAQQAPQGQGDLGNTIYF; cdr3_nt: TGTGCCCAGCAGGCCCCGCAGGGACAGGGGGACCTGGGAAACACCATATATTTT
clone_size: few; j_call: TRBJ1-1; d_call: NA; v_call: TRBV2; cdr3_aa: CASSPDSFTEAFF; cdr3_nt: TGTGCCAGCAGTCCTGACAGTTTCACTGAAGCTTTCTTT
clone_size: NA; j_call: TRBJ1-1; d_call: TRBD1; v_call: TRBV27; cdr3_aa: CASSPGFRGTEAFF; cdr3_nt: TGTGCCAGCAGTCCAGGGTTCAGGGGGACTGAAGCTTTCTTT
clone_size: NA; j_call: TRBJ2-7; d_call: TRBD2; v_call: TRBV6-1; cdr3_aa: CASSILAGVYEQYF; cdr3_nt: TGTGCCAGCAGCATACTAGCGGGAGTGTACGAGCAGTACTTC
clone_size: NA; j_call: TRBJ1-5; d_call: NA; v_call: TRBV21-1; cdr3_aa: CASSPQGGQGEQQPQHF; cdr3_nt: TGTGCCAGCAGCCCCCAAGGGGGACAGGGGGAGCAGCAGCCCCAGCATTTT
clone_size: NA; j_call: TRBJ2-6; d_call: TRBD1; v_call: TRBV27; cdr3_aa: CASSPRDSIAGANGLTF; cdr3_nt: TGTGCCAGCAGTCCACGGGACAGTATCGCTGGGGCCAACGGCCTGACTTTC
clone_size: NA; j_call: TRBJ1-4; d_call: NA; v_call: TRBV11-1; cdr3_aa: CASSSTGSTNEKLFF; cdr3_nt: TGTGCCAGCAGCTCTACAGGGTCAACTAATGAAAAACTGTTTTTT
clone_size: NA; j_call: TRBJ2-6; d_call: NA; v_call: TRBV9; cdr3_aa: CASSGIQVLSGANVLTF; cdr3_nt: TGTGCCAGCAGCGGTATACAGGTTCTCTCTGGGGCCAACGTCCTGACTTTC
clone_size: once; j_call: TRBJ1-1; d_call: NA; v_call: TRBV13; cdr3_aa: CASSLGVQNTEAFF; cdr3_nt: TGTGCCAGCAGCTTAGGTGTACAGAACACTGAAGCTTTCTTT
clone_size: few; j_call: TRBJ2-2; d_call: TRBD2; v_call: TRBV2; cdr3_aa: CASRPTSGRAGTGELFF; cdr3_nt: TGTGCCAGCAGACCGACTAGCGGGAGGGCGGGCACCGGGGAGCTGTTTTTT
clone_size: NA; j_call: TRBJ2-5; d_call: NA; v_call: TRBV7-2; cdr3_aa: CASSFRETQYF; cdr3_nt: TGTGCCAGCAGCTTCCGTGAGACCCAGTACTTC
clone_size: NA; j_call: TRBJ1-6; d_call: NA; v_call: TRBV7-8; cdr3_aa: CASSTRTANNSPLHF; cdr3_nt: TGTGCCAGCAGCACCCGGACAGCCAACAATTCACCCCTCCACTTT
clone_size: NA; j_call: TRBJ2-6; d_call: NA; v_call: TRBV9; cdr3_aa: CASSPQVGFSGANVLTF; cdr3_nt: TGTGCCAGCAGCCCCCAGGTTGGCTTCTCTGGGGCCAACGTCCTGACTTTC
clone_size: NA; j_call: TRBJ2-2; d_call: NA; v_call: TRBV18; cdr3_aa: CASSPPTGNTGELFF; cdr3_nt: TGTGCCAGCTCACCACCAACAGGCAACACCGGGGAGCTGTTTTTT
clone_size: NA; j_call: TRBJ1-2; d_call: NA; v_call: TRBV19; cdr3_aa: CASSIDTGQLF; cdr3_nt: TGTGCCAGTAGTATAGACACCGGACAGCTCTTC
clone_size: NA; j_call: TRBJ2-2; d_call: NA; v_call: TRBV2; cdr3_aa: CASTYTGELFF; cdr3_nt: TGTGCCAGCACTTACACCGGGGAGCTGTTTTTT
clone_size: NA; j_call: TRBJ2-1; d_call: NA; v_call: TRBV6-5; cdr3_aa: CASSPRTYPHNEQFF; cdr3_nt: TGTGCCAGCAGTCCGAGGACATATCCCCACAATGAGCAGTTCTTC